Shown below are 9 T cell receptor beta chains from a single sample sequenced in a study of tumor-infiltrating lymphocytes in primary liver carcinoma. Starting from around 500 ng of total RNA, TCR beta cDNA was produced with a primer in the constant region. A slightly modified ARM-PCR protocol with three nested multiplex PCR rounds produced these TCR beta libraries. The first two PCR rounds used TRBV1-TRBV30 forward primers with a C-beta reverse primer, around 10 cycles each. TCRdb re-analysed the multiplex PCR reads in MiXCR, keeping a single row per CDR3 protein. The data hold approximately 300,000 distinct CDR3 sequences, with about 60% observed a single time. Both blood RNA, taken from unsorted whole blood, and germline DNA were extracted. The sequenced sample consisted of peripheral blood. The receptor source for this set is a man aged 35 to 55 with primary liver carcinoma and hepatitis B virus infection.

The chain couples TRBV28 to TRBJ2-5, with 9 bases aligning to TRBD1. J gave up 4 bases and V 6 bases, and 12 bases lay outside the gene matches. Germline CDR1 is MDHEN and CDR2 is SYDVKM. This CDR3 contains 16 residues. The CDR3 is CASSLTGTGRRETQYF. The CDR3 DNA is TGTGCCAGCAGCCTAACCGGGACAGGGCGTCGAGAGACCCAGTACTTC. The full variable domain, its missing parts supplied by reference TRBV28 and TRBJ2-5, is DVKVTQSSRYLVKRTGEKVFLECVQDMDHENMFWYRQDPGLGLRLIYFSYDVKMKEKGDIPEGYSVSREKKERFSLILESASTNQTSMYLCASSLTGTGRRETQYFGPGTRLLVL.

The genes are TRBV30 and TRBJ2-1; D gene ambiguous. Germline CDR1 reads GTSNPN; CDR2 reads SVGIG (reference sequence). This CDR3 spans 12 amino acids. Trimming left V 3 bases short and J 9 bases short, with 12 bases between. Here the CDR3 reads CAWSQSTGEQFF. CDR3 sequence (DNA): TGTGCCTGGAGCCAGTCCACCGGTGAGCAGTTCTTC.

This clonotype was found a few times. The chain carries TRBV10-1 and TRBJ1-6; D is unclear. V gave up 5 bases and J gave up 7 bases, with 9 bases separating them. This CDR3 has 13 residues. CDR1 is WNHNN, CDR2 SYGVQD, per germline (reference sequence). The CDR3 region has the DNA TGCGCCAGCAGTCTGAAGCCGAATTCACCCCTCCACTTT. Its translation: CASSLKPNSPLHF.

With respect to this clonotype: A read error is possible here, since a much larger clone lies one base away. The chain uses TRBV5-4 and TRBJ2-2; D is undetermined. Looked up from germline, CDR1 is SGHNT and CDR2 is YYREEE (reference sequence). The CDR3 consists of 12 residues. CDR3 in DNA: TGTGTCAGCAGCTTATACGGCGGGGAGCTGTTTTTT. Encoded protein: CVSSLYGGELFF.

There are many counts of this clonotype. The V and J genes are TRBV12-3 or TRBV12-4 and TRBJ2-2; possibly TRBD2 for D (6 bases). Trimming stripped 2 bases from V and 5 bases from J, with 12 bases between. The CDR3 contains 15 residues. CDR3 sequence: CASSLLGGNTGELFF. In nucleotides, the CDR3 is TGTGCCAGCAGTTTATTGGGAGGAAATACCGGGGAGCTGTTTTTT.

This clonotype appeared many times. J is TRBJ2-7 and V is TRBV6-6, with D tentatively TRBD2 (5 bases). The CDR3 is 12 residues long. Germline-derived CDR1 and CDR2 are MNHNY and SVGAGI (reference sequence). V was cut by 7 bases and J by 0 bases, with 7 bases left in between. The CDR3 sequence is CASTGDSYEQYF. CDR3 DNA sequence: TGTGCCAGCACCGGGGACTCCTACGAGCAGTACTTC.

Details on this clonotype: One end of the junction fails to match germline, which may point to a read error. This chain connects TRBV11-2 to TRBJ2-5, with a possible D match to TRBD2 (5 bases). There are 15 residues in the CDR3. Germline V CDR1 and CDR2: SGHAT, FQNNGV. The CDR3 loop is CASSRWTGPAETRYF. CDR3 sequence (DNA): TGTGCCAGCAGCCGTTGGACTGGTCCCGCGGAGACCCGGTACTTC.

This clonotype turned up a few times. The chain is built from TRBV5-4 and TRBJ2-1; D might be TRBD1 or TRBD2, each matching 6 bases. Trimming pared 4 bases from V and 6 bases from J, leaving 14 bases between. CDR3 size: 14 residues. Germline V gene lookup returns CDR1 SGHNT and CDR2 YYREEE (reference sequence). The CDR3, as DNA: TGTGCCAGCAGCCTGGGGGGCGGTAGCAATGAGCAGTTCTTC. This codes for CASSLGGGSNEQFF.

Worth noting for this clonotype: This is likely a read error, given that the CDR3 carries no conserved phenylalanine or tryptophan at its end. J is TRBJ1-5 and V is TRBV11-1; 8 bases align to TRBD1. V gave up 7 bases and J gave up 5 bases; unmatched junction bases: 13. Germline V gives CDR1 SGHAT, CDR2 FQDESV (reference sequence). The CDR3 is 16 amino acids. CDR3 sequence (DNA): TGTGCCAGCATCCACGCCCAAACCAGGGGGCATCAGCCCCAGCATTCT. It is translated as CASIHAQTRGHQPQHS.